The clone carrying this T cell receptor (beta chain) was recorded many times. This entry belongs to a study of early T cells in non-severe SARS-CoV-2 infection. Unique molecular identifier tags were affixed to discrete cDNA molecules. One entry per CDR3 protein, called by TCRdb with MiXCR from the 5' RACE reads. This table has about 46,000 distinct CDR3 sequences, less than 6.5% appearing once. V shed 2 bases, J shed 7 bases, and the junction held 8 bases outside the gene matches. The CDR3 consists of 14 residues. The germline CDR1 and CDR2 sequences are MRHNA and SNTAGT. The chain uses TRBV6-4 and TRBJ2-7; TRBD1 matches at 7 bases. The sequencing used whole blood, collected at baseline. The TCR was taken from an adult who was a healthcare worker with PCR-confirmed SARS-CoV-2 infection or an uninfected control (not recorded which). CDR3 nucleotides: TGTGCCAGCAGTGACCAGGGGGTGTGCAGGGAGCAGTACTTC. Its translation is CASSDQGVCREQYF.